This TCR beta chain is from a study of T cells after yellow fever vaccination. TCRdb analysed the 5' RACE reads with MiXCR anew, one entry per CDR3 protein. The table lists 510,000 or so distinct CDR3 sequences, about 19% of them singletons. The CDR3 totals 14 residues. The germline V and J ends were trimmed by 0 bases and 8 bases, with 12 bases remaining between them. The V gene's germline CDR1 is SGDLS and CDR2 YYNGEE. The TCR sequence derives from a young man who received the YFV17D yellow fever vaccine. Material: PBMCs, obtained 15 days after the yellow fever booster vaccination. The chain carries TRBV9 and TRBJ2-1; D gene unclear. The CDR3 bases are TGTGCCAGCAGCGTAGAAGGTAGATTGGATGAGCAGTTCTTC. As protein: CASSVEGRLDEQFF.